These 25 T cell receptor beta chains originate from one sample sequenced in a study of T cell changes during pregnancy in multiple sclerosis. Here immunoSEQ multiplex PCR was the method, and the copy in TCRdb shows in-frame clones only, minus some. The sample contains 38,000 or so clones, more than 90% of which appear only once. Sequencing used CD8+ T cells from peripheral blood mononuclear cells, obtained in the first trimester of pregnancy. The source is a female donor with multiple sclerosis, enrolled in a pregnancy study.

This clone was observed a single time. V gene TRBV19 combines with J gene TRBJ1-2; D gene uncertain. Per germline, CDR1 LNHDA and CDR2 SQIVND (reference sequence). The ends were cut back, 6 bases at V and 2 bases at J, with 7 bases in the middle. This CDR3 comprises 12 residues. The CDR3 DNA sequence: TGTGCCAGTAGGGCGGGAAACTATGGCTACACCTTC. The encoded protein is CASRAGNYGYTF.

V gene TRBV4-1 combines with J gene TRBJ2-7; weak D call: TRBD1 (6 bases). In germline, CDR1 is MGHRA, CDR2 YSYEKL. The CDR3 consists of 17 residues. V gave up 0 bases and J gave up 6 bases, with 21 bases separating them. CDR3 residues: CASSQDLVMRGSGEQYF. The CDR3 DNA reads TGCGCCAGCAGCCAAGATCTGGTTATGAGGGGGTCGGGCGAGCAGTACTTC.

V and J are TRBV28 and TRBJ1-1; 9 bases are shared with TRBD1. Trimming cost V 5 bases and J 4 bases; bases outside gene matches: 8. Germline CDR1 and CDR2: MDHEN and SYDVKM. This CDR3 comprises 15 residues. The CDR3 loop is CASSLGTGTVTEAFF. The CDR3 DNA reads TGTGCCAGCAGTCTGGGGACAGGGACGGTCACTGAAGCTTTCTTT.

The chain links TRBV10-3 to TRBJ1-3; no clear D. The CDR3 is made up of 11 amino acids. V lost 7 bases to trimming and J lost 4 bases, with 5 bases between them. Germline V gene sequence: CDR1 ENHRY, CDR2 SYGVKD. The CDR3 region is CAIKEGNTIYF. DNA for the CDR3: TGTGCCATCAAGGAGGGAAACACCATATATTTT.

The table lists this clone with a count of one. The genes are TRBV15 and TRBJ1-5, with 7 bases that match TRBD1. Germline V lookup: CDR1 LNHNV, CDR2 YYDKDF (reference sequence). The CDR3 contains 16 residues. Losses at the gene ends were 0 bases for V and 4 bases for J; bases not matched to a gene: 6. DNA for the CDR3: TGTGCCACCAGCAGAGAAACAGGGGAAGGAAATCAGCCCCAGCATTTT. Amino acid sequence: CATSRETGEGNQPQHF. The entire variable domain, with the rest obtained from reference TRBV15 and TRBJ1-5, is as follows: DAMVIQNPRYQVTQFGKPVTLSCSQTLNHNVMYWYQQKSSQAPKLLFHYYDKDFNNEADTPDNFQSRRPNTSFCFLDIRSPGLGDTAMYLCATSRETGEGNQPQHFGDGTRLSIL.

The chain employs TRBV19 and TRBJ2-3; D gene ambiguous. Trimming pared 5 bases from V and 1 base from J, leaving 7 bases between. The CDR3 length is 13 residues. CDR1 LNHDA and CDR2 SQIVND come from the germline V gene (reference sequence). The CDR3 sequence is CASSVFGTDTQYF. The CDR3, as DNA: TGTGCCAGTAGTGTCTTCGGCACAGATACGCAGTATTTT. The complete variable domain, with remaining parts taken from reference TRBV19 and TRBJ2-3, reads DGGITQSPKYLFRKEGQNVTLSCEQNLNHDAMYWYRQDPGQGLRLIYYSQIVNDFQKGDIAEGYSVSREKKESFPLTVTSAQKNPTAFYLCASSVFGTDTQYFGPGTRLTVL.

This clone was recorded only once. This chain joins TRBV14 and TRBJ1-4; TRBD1 might be the D (5 bases). The CDR3 is 15 amino acids. Germline-derived CDR1 and CDR2 are SGHDN and FVKESK. V was trimmed by 2 bases and J by 7 bases, leaving 14 bases between them. DNA of the CDR3: TGTGCCAGCAGCCAATACTGGGGGGAGGCTGAAAAACTGTTTTTT. Amino acids: CASSQYWGEAEKLFF.

V gene TRBV4-1 combines with J gene TRBJ1-1; TRBD1 matches 7 bases. This CDR3 spans 13 amino acids. Per the germline V gene, CDR1 is MGHRA and CDR2 is YSYEKL. The J segment lost 7 bases and the V segment lost 4 bases, leaving 6 bases of the junction unmatched. The CDR3 DNA sequence: TGCGCCAGCAGCCTCGGGGACAGTTATGAAGCTTTCTTT. This codes for CASSLGDSYEAFF.

This chain links TRBV29-1 with TRBJ2-1, with 8 bases that match TRBD1. The V segment lost 0 bases and the J segment 2 bases; nucleotides outside the gene matches: 9. The germline gives CDR1 SQVTM, CDR2 ANQGSEA. The CDR3 is 17 amino acids. DNA for the CDR3: TGCAGCGTTGAAGAAGCCGGGACAGGCAACCCCTACAATGAGCAGTTCTTC. Its protein product is CSVEEAGTGNPYNEQFF.

This rearrangement joins TRBV4-1 to TRBJ2-2; TRBD2 aligns across 10 bases. V shed 3 bases, J shed 7 bases, and the junction held 14 bases outside the gene matches. The CDR3 has 18 amino acids. Germline values: CDR1 MGHRA, CDR2 YSYEKL. CDR3 loop: CASSHAPLAGVYVGELFF. The CDR3 DNA reads as TGCGCCAGCAGCCATGCCCCCCTAGCGGGGGTGTATGTCGGGGAGCTGTTTTTT.

The chain is built from TRBV7-9 and TRBJ2-5; TRBD1 is a possible D gene (5 bases). This CDR3 is 14 amino acids long. Trimming cost V 6 bases and J 5 bases, with 16 bases left between them. Per germline, CDR1 SEHNR and CDR2 FQNEAQ (reference sequence). CDR3 sequence: CASSLGVHGETQYF. DNA for the CDR3: TGTGCCAGCAGTCTAGGGGTTCACGGGGAGACCCAGTACTTC. The whole variable domain, filled in from reference TRBV7-9 and TRBJ2-5, reads DTGVSQNPRHKITKRGQNVTFRCDPISEHNRLYWYRQTLGQGPEFLTYFQNEAQLEKSRLLSDRFSAERPKGSFSTLEIQRTEQGDSAMYLCASSLGVHGETQYFGPGTRLLVL.

The chain carries TRBV21-1 and TRBJ1-2. TRBV21-1 is reported as a pseudogene. The CDR3 totals 19 residues. Here the CDR3 reads CASSKVGPRVSKPNYGYTF. The CDR3 nucleotides are TGTGCCAGCAGCAAAGTGGGTCCTCGGGTGAGTAAGCCTAACTATGGCTACACCTTC.

The chain combines TRBV19 with TRBJ2-7; a weak D match, TRBD1 (6 bases). Per germline, CDR1 LNHDA and CDR2 SQIVND (reference sequence). The CDR3 is 15 amino acids. V gave up 4 bases and J gave up 1 base, with 14 bases separating them. CDR3 DNA sequence: TGTGCCAGTAGTAGAAGACAGGCACCGTCCTACGAGCAGTACTTC. This encodes CASSRRQAPSYEQYF.

V gene TRBV5-1 combines with J gene TRBJ1-1; 8 positions agree with TRBD1. Per germline, CDR1 SGHRS and CDR2 YFSETQ. This CDR3 has 15 residues. Trimming cost V 4 bases and J 0 bases; bases outside gene matches: 5. Here the CDR3 reads CASSPRQGMNTEAFF. CDR3 sequence (DNA): TGCGCCAGCAGCCCCCGACAGGGGATGAACACTGAAGCTTTCTTT.

The chain has TRBV19 and TRBJ1-2; 8 nucleotides line up with TRBD1. This CDR3 has 15 residues. Germline V gene data show CDR1 as LNHDA and CDR2 as SQIVND (reference sequence). V shed 3 bases, J shed 4 bases, and the junction held 7 bases outside the gene matches. The CDR3 sequence is CASSILSGGSYGYTF. The CDR3 DNA reads as TGTGCCAGTAGTATCTTATCAGGGGGCTCCTATGGCTACACCTTC.

The chain recombines TRBV6-6 with TRBJ1-4; no definite D call. Trimming removed 8 bases at V and 4 bases at J, with 8 bases between. Looked up from germline, CDR1 is MNHNY and CDR2 is SVGAGI (reference sequence). The CDR3 covers 12 residues. In nucleotides, the CDR3 is TGTGCCAGCGAGCAGGATAATGAAAAACTGTTTTTT. Its translation is CASEQDNEKLFF.

In its sample, this clone was seen a few times. The V call is TRBV19, the J call TRBJ1-5; TRBD1 matches 7 bases. CDR3 length equals 16 residues. Germline values: CDR1 LNHDA, CDR2 SQIVND (reference sequence). V shed 1 base and J 6 bases; nucleotides not matched to a gene: 9. CDR3 in DNA: TGTGCCAGTAGTATAGGAGACAGGGTCGAAACTCAGCCCCAGCATTTT. This translates into CASSIGDRVETQPQHF.

The chain couples TRBV29-1 to TRBJ2-2, with D possibly matching TRBD2 (5 bases). Trimming cost V 7 bases and J 0 bases, with 9 bases left between them. CDR1 is SQVTM and CDR2 is ANQGSEA in the germline V gene. The CDR3 is 13 residues long. CDR3 residues: CSAIASNTGELFF. The CDR3 DNA follows: TGCAGCGCGATAGCGTCGAACACCGGGGAGCTGTTTTTT.

This chain links TRBV13 with TRBJ2-7; a possible D gene is TRBD1 (6 bases). CDR1 is PRHDT and CDR2 is FYEKMQ in the germline V gene (reference sequence). The V and J ends lost 1 base and 6 bases respectively, with 10 bases between them. CDR3 length: 13 amino acids. CDR3 loop: CASSLAQGGEQYF. The DNA of the CDR3 is TGTGCCAGCAGCTTAGCACAGGGTGGCGAGCAGTACTTC.

This chain joins TRBV27 and TRBJ2-2; TRBD1 agrees at 7 bases. The CDR3 has 14 residues. Germline V gene lookup returns CDR1 MNHEY and CDR2 SMNVEV (reference sequence). Trimming cost V 4 bases and J 6 bases; bases outside gene matches: 5. CDR3 DNA sequence: TGTGCCAGCAGTTACCCAGGGGGATCCGGGGAGCTGTTTTTT. Translation: CASSYPGGSGELFF.

This rearrangement joins TRBV30 to TRBJ2-7, with 11 bases aligning to TRBD2. Germline trimming cut 1 base from V and 0 bases from J; bases unmatched to any gene: 11. CDR1 is GTSNPN and CDR2 is SVGIG in the germline V gene (reference sequence). The CDR3 has 18 amino acids. The CDR3 DNA sequence: TGTGCCTGGAGTGGGTGGCTAGCGGGGGGCTCGAGCTCCTACGAGCAGTACTTC. Its protein product is CAWSGWLAGGSSSYEQYF.

The chain joins TRBV27 to TRBJ2-7, with D perhaps TRBD2 (6 bases). The germline V gene has CDR1 MNHEY and CDR2 SMNVEV (reference sequence). V lost 3 bases to trimming and J lost 3 bases, with 6 bases between them. CDR3 length: 12 residues. DNA of the CDR3: TGTGCCAGCAGTTTCGGGGGCTACGAGCAGTACTTC. It specifies CASSFGGYEQYF.

The chain carries TRBV7-9 and TRBJ1-2, with a possible D match to TRBD1 (5 bases). This CDR3 has 15 amino acids. V was trimmed by 5 bases and J by 0 bases, leaving 13 bases between them. Looked up from germline, CDR1 is SEHNR and CDR2 is FQNEAQ (reference sequence). The CDR3 sequence is CASSLRDSANYGYTF. The CDR3 nucleotides are TGTGCCAGCAGCCTCCGGGACTCGGCTAACTATGGCTACACCTTC. The variable domain in full, completed from reference TRBV7-9 and TRBJ1-2, reads DTGVSQNPRHKITKRGQNVTFRCDPISEHNRLYWYRQTLGQGPEFLTYFQNEAQLEKSRLLSDRFSAERPKGSFSTLEIQRTEQGDSAMYLCASSLRDSANYGYTFGSGTRLTVV.

The genes are TRBV7-6 and TRBJ2-1; D unclear. Trimming pared 4 bases from V and 7 bases from J, leaving 8 bases between. CDR1 is SGHVS and CDR2 is FNYEAQ in the germline V gene. This CDR3 region has 12 residues. CDR3 region: CASSSVVNEQFF. The DNA for the CDR3 is TGTGCCAGCAGCTCGGTCGTAAATGAGCAGTTCTTC.

The chain carries TRBV7-9 and TRBJ2-5; 12 bases match TRBD2. Trimming removed 4 bases from V and 3 bases from J; junction bases left unmatched: 6. The germline gives CDR1 SEHNR, CDR2 FQNEAQ (reference sequence). The CDR3 runs 16 residues. The CDR3 sequence is CASSSTTSGGKETQYF. The DNA of the CDR3 is TGTGCCAGCAGCTCCACGACTAGCGGGGGTAAAGAGACCCAGTACTTC.